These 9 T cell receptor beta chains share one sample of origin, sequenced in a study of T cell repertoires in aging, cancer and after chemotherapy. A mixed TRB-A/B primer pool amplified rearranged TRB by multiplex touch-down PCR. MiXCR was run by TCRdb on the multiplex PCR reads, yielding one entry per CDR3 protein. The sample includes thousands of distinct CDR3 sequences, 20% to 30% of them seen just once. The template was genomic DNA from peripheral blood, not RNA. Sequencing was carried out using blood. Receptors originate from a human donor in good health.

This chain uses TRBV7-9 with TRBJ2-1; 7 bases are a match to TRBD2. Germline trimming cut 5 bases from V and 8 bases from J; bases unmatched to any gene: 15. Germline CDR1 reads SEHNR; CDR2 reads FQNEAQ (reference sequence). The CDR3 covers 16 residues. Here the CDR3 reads CASSGIWAGAKDEQFF. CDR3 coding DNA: TGTGCCAGCAGCGGGATTTGGGCGGGAGCAAAGGATGAGCAGTTCTTC.

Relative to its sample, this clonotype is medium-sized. CDR3 nucleotides: TGCAGCGTTGAAGGACAGGGGTTCGCAGATACGCAGTATTTT. Translated, it gives CSVEGQGFADTQYF. J is TRBJ2-3 and V is TRBV29-1; 8 bases align to TRBD1. Trimming removed 1 base from V and 4 bases from J; junction bases left unmatched: 4. Germline V CDR1 and CDR2: SQVTM, ANQGSEA. This CDR3 region has 14 residues.

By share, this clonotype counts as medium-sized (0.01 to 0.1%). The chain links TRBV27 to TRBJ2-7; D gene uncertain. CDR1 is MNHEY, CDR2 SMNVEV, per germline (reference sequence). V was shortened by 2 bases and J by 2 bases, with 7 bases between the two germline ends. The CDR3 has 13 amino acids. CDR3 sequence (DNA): TGTGCCAGCAGTTTAGACATCACCTACGAGCAGTACTTC. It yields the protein CASSLDITYEQYF.

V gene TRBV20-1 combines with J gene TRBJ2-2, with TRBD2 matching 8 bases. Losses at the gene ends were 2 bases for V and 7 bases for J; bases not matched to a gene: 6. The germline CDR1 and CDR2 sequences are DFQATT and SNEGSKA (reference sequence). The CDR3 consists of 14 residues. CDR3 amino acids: CSARKREIIGELFF. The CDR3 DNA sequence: TGCAGTGCTAGAAAGCGGGAGATCATCGGGGAGCTGTTTTTT.

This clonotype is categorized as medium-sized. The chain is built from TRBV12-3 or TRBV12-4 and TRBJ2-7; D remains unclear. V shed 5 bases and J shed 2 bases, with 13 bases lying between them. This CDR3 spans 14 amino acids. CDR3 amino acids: CASSNHPVTYEQYF. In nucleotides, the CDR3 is TGTGCCAGCAGTAACCACCCGGTAACCTACGAGCAGTACTTC.

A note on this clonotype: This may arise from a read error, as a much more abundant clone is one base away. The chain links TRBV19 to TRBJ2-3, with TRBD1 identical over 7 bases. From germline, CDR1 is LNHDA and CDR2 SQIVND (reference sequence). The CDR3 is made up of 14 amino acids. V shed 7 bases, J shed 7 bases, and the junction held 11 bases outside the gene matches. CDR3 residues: CASTLTGNRYTQYF. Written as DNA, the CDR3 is TGTGCCAGTACCCTGACAGGGAATCGGTATACGCAGTATTTT.

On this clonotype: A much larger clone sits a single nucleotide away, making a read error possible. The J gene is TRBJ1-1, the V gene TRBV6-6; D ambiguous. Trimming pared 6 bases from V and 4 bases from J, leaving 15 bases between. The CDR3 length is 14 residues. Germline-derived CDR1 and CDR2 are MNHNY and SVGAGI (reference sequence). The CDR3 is CASRYEGVTTEAFF. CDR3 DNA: TGTGCCAGCAGATACGAGGGTGTGACCACTGAAGCTTTCTTT.

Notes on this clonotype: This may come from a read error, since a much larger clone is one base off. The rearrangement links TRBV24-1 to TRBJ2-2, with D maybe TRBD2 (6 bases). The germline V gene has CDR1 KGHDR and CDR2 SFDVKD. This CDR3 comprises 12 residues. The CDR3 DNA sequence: TGTGACACCGGACCGGGGGCCGGGGAGCTGTTTTTT. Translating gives CDTGPGAGELFF.

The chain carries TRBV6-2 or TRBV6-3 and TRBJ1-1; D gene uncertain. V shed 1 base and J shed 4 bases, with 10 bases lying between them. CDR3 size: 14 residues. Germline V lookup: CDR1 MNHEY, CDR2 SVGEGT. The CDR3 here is CASSYYKAGTEAFF. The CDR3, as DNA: TGTGCCAGCAGTTACTATAAGGCTGGCACTGAAGCTTTCTTT.